Shown below are 25 T cell receptor beta chains from a single sample sequenced in a study of cytomegalovirus exposure and HLA in healthy donors. 13 Jbeta primers and 60 Vbeta primers were used for the PCR. The method was immunoSEQ multiplex PCR; TCRdb's version includes in-frame clones alone and lacks a portion of them. The sample holds over 150,000 clones, 84% seen once. The sample taken for sequencing was PBMCs. The receptors come from a man between 18 and 35 years old in good health and CMV-seronegative.

V gene TRBV10-2 combines with J gene TRBJ2-1, with 10 bases matching TRBD2. With 4 bases clipped from V and 9 bases from J, the junction kept 6 bases outside the gene matches. CDR1 WSHSY and CDR2 SAAADI come from the germline V gene. The CDR3 is 14 amino acids. This CDR3 is CASSAGTSVGEQFF. CDR3 DNA sequence: TGCGCCAGCAGTGCCGGGACTAGCGTAGGTGAGCAGTTCTTC.

V usage is TRBV9 and J usage is TRBJ2-5; TRBD1 might be the D (6 bases). Trimming left V 3 bases short and J 2 bases short, with 14 bases between. The CDR3 runs to 15 residues. Germline CDR1 and CDR2: SGDLS and YYNGEE. The CDR3 nucleotides are TGTGCCAGCAGCGAAGAGACAGGCCATCAAGAGACCCAGTACTTC. Translating it yields CASSEETGHQETQYF.

V and J are TRBV5-1 and TRBJ2-7, with 8 bases aligning to TRBD1. V lost 1 base and J lost 4; bases outside the gene matches: 1. The CDR3 consists of 13 residues. CDR1 is SGHRS, CDR2 YFSETQ, per germline. The CDR3: CASSLNRGYEQYF. DNA for the CDR3: TGCGCCAGCAGCTTGAACAGGGGGTACGAGCAGTACTTC.

The genes are TRBV7-9 and TRBJ2-1; D unresolved. V was shortened by 1 base and J by 3 bases, with 4 bases between the two germline ends. The CDR3 is 13 residues long. Germline lookup yields CDR1 SEHNR and CDR2 FQNEAQ (reference sequence). The DNA of the CDR3 is TGTGCCAGCAGCTTAGTCATCTACAATGAGCAGTTCTTC. Protein product: CASSLVIYNEQFF.

V gene TRBV27 combines with J gene TRBJ2-1; 8 bases agree with TRBD2. The CDR3 covers 22 residues. The germline V gene encodes CDR1 MNHEY and CDR2 SMNVEV (reference sequence). V lost 3 bases, J lost 0 bases, and 22 bases stayed unmatched. The CDR3 DNA sequence: TGTGCCAGCAGTTTCCGCGGTGGGTTTCCAGCGGGGGATCTTAGCTCCTACAATGAGCAGTTCTTC. Its translation: CASSFRGGFPAGDLSSYNEQFF.

This chain connects TRBV5-4 to TRBJ1-6, with a tentative D call TRBD1 (5 bases). The germline V and J ends were trimmed by 1 base and 5 bases, with 16 bases remaining between them. The CDR3 is 17 residues long. Germline values: CDR1 SGHNT, CDR2 YYREEE (reference sequence). In DNA form, the CDR3 reads TGTGCCAGCAGCTTGTCCCCCAGGGTGGCGAATAATTCACCCCTCCACTTT. Translating it yields CASSLSPRVANNSPLHF. The entire variable domain, with the rest obtained from reference TRBV5-4 and TRBJ1-6, is as follows: ETGVTQSPTHLIKTRGQQVTLRCSSQSGHNTVSWYQQALGQGPQFIFQYYREEENGRGNFPPRFSGLQFPNYSSELNVNALELDDSALYLCASSLSPRVANNSPLHFGNGTRLTVT.

Points on this clone: Other DNA sequences within the sample encode an identical CDR3. The V gene is TRBV6-5, the J gene TRBJ2-7; tentative D call: TRBD1 (6 bases). This CDR3 is built from 14 residues. Germline V lookup: CDR1 MNHEY, CDR2 SVGAGI. Trimming took off 2 bases at V and 1 base at J, with 9 bases between the two ends. In DNA form, the CDR3 reads TGTGCCAGCAGTTACGGGCAGGGGTCCTACGAGCAGTACTTC. Amino acid sequence: CASSYGQGSYEQYF.

This rearrangement joins TRBV5-8 to TRBJ1-1, with a tentative D call TRBD1 (5 bases). The CDR3 extends over 12 amino acids. The V and J ends lost 7 bases and 4 bases respectively, with 11 bases between them. In germline, CDR1 is SGHTS, CDR2 YDEGEE. The DNA of the CDR3 is TGTGCCAGCGACGTAGGGGCCACTGAAGCTTTCTTT. Protein sequence: CASDVGATEAFF.

The rearrangement joins TRBV19 to TRBJ1-5; D might be TRBD1 (6 bases). The germline gives CDR1 LNHDA, CDR2 SQIVND (reference sequence). The CDR3 spans 14 residues. The V and J ends lost 3 bases and 6 bases respectively, with 12 bases between them. The CDR3 sequence is CASSIGGGSQPQHF. CDR3 nucleotides: TGTGCCAGTAGTATCGGGGGGGGCAGTCAGCCCCAGCATTTT.

The chain combines TRBV5-1 with TRBJ2-1; TRBD1 agrees at 8 bases. The germline gives CDR1 SGHRS, CDR2 YFSETQ. The length of the CDR3 is 14 residues. After removal of 2 bases from V and 6 bases from J, the junction contained 4 bases not matched to a gene. The CDR3 region is CASSFGQGGNEQFF. The CDR3 DNA reads as TGCGCCAGCAGCTTCGGACAGGGTGGCAATGAGCAGTTCTTC.

The chain combines TRBV13 with TRBJ1-2; D gene uncertain. Germline CDR1 is PRHDT and CDR2 is FYEKMQ (reference sequence). Trimming removed 6 bases from V and 7 bases from J, with 27 bases in between. This CDR3 has 17 amino acids. CDR3 protein: CASSYQAYGREGGGYTF. The CDR3, as DNA: TGTGCCAGCAGTTATCAAGCCTATGGTAGGGAGGGCGGTGGCTACACCTTC.

This clone was counted only a few times. The genes are TRBV19 and TRBJ2-1; 11 nucleotides agree with TRBD2. Per the germline V gene, CDR1 is LNHDA and CDR2 is SQIVND (reference sequence). Losses at the gene ends were 8 bases for V and 11 bases for J; bases not matched to a gene: 14. The length of the CDR3 is 15 residues. The CDR3 DNA reads as TGTGCCAGTGGTGATAGCGGGAGGGCTAACCGAAAGCAGTTCTTC. It encodes CASGDSGRANRKQFF.

The chain is built from TRBV5-4 and TRBJ2-1; the match to TRBD2 covers 8 bases. The CDR3 is made up of 14 amino acids. The germline V gene has CDR1 SGHNT and CDR2 YYREEE (reference sequence). V lost 2 bases to trimming and J lost 12 bases; unmatched junction nucleotides: 10. The CDR3 here is CASSLSGRAIGQFF. The DNA of the CDR3 is TGTGCCAGCAGCTTATCCGGGAGGGCCATCGGGCAGTTCTTC.

The chain employs TRBV28 and TRBJ1-1, with D tentatively TRBD1 (5 bases). The CDR3 has 15 residues. V shed 7 bases and J shed 2 bases, with 17 bases lying between them. Germline V gene lookup returns CDR1 MDHEN and CDR2 SYDVKM. This CDR3 reads CASTDVMGLNTEAFF. CDR3 nucleotides: TGTGCCAGCACCGATGTGATGGGGCTCAACACTGAAGCTTTCTTT.

The chain is built from TRBV11-1 and TRBJ2-1; possibly TRBD2 for D (5 bases). CDR1 SGHAT and CDR2 FQDESV come from the germline V gene (reference sequence). Trimming shortened V by 1 base and J by 1 base, and 11 bases separated the two germline ends. This CDR3 comprises 16 residues. DNA of the CDR3: TGTGCCAGCAGCTTAGGTCTAGCCGGATCCTACAATGAGCAGTTCTTC. It codes for CASSLGLAGSYNEQFF.

The V gene is TRBV7-9, the J gene TRBJ2-2; perhaps TRBD2 as D (5 bases). Germline-derived CDR1 and CDR2 are SEHNR and FQNEAQ (reference sequence). The CDR3 consists of 17 residues. V was pared by 6 bases and J by 6 bases, with 23 bases between. CDR3 DNA: TGTGCCAGCAGTTCCCCCCGTGCCAGGAGGTCCCCCGGGGAGCTGTTTTTT. Protein: CASSSPRARRSPGELFF.

The CDR3, as DNA: TGTGCCAGCAGTGCCCGACTAGGCTTTAACACCGGGGAGCTGTTTTTT. Translating gives CASSARLGFNTGELFF. The chain joins TRBV27 to TRBJ2-2, with D perhaps TRBD2 (6 bases). There are 16 residues in the CDR3. V shed 5 bases and J shed 2 bases, with 15 bases lying between them. The germline CDR1 and CDR2 sequences are MNHEY and SMNVEV (reference sequence).

The chain carries TRBV9 and TRBJ1-3, with D hard to call. This CDR3 comprises 14 residues. Germline values: CDR1 SGDLS, CDR2 YYNGEE. V was cut by 0 bases and J by 4 bases, with 8 bases left in between. CDR3 protein: CASSVGATGNTIYF. DNA of the CDR3: TGTGCCAGCAGCGTAGGGGCAACAGGAAACACCATATATTTT.

V gene TRBV5-6 combines with J gene TRBJ1-5; no definite D call. Per the germline V gene, CDR1 is SGHDT and CDR2 is YYEEEE. The CDR3 covers 14 residues. V lost 2 bases and J lost 0, with 6 bases in between. This CDR3 is CASSLAYSNQPQHF. DNA of the CDR3: TGTGCCAGCAGCTTAGCCTATAGCAATCAGCCCCAGCATTTT.

CDR3 nucleotide sequence: TGTGCCAGCTCAGAGGGCGGAGGGGAGCAGTACTTC. It translates to CASSEGGGEQYF. The V call is TRBV18, the J call TRBJ2-7; the D gene is possibly TRBD2 (6 bases). With 5 bases removed from V and 7 bases from J, the gap between germline ends came to 12 bases. The CDR3 has 12 amino acids. CDR1 is KGHSH and CDR2 is LQKENI in the germline V gene.

V gene TRBV18 combines with J gene TRBJ1-6; no clear D. Between the trimmed V and J ends, which lost 3 bases and 10 bases, there was a span of 16 bases. This CDR3 region has 15 residues. Germline V lookup: CDR1 KGHSH, CDR2 LQKENI. As DNA, the CDR3 is TGTGCCAGCTCACCTCTGCCATTGAGGAGCTCACCCCTCCACTTT. Amino acid sequence: CASSPLPLRSSPLHF.

The V and J genes are TRBV30 and TRBJ1-1, with unresolved D. Between the trimmed V and J ends, which lost 7 bases and 5 bases, there was a span of 17 bases. In germline, CDR1 is GTSNPN, CDR2 SVGIG (reference sequence). CDR3 length: 13 amino acids. CDR3 DNA sequence: TGTGCCTCTACAGTCCAGGACTTAACTGAAGCTTTCTTT. Its protein product is CASTVQDLTEAFF.

J is TRBJ2-5 and V is TRBV4-1, with a weak D call TRBD1 (6 bases). CDR1 and CDR2 (germline): MGHRA, YSYEKL. The germline V and J ends were trimmed by 2 bases and 3 bases, with 10 bases remaining between them. The CDR3 is made up of 14 amino acids. CDR3 nucleotide sequence: TGCGCCAGCAGCCAACCGGACAGAAAAGAGACCCAGTACTTC. Its translation: CASSQPDRKETQYF.

The V call is TRBV2, the J call TRBJ1-4; TRBD1 aligns across 9 bases. The germline gives CDR1 SNHLY, CDR2 FYNNEI. The CDR3 has 15 amino acids. The ends lost 7 bases at V and 7 bases at J; junction bases unmatched: 10. For the CDR3, the DNA is TGTGCCAGCATGGAGGGACAGGGTGGGGTTGAAAAACTGTTTTTT. This gives the protein CASMEGQGGVEKLFF.

J is TRBJ2-5 and V is TRBV7-2; D unresolved. The CDR3 totals 13 residues. Trimming pared 1 base from V and 5 bases from J, leaving 8 bases between. Germline V gene lookup returns CDR1 SGHTA and CDR2 FQGNSA. The CDR3 loop is CASSLDPRETQYF. As DNA, the CDR3 is TGTGCCAGCAGCTTAGATCCTCGGGAGACCCAGTACTTC.